This T cell receptor beta chain appears in the sequencing data of a study of cytomegalovirus exposure and HLA in healthy donors. General study results and limits: The authors listed around 150 TCR beta chains as cytomegalovirus-associated.

The PCR ran on 60 Vbeta and 13 Jbeta primers. Assay used: immunoSEQ multiplex PCR; TCRdb lists only in-frame clones, some missing. The data show over 65,000 clones, over 70% seen once. Remarks on this clone: What it recognizes is unknown.

CDR1 and CDR2 (germline): SEHNR, FQNEAQ (reference sequence). Trimming shortened V by 5 bases and J by 3 bases, and 17 bases separated the two germline ends. The CDR3 extends over 15 amino acids. Sequencing was performed on PBMCs. This sequence originates from a man aged 55-75 years in good health and CMV-seropositive. The chain couples TRBV7-9 to TRBJ2-7; D is possibly TRBD1 (6 bases). The DNA of the CDR3 is TGTGCCAGCAGCCTCCCAGGGGTGGAGTTCTACGAGCAGTACTTC. Protein: CASSLPGVEFYEQYF.